This section outlines one T cell receptor beta chain sequence together with its context. This clone showed up just once. Its antigen target is currently unknown. The input lacks base qualities; no much larger clone sits a single base away. Other nucleotide sequences in the sample specify the same CDR3. TCR CDR3 regions were amplified from genomic DNA by multiplex PCR using the deep immunoSEQ assay. Extracted genomic DNA from each cell subset was spread evenly across all wells of several immunoSEQ 96-well plates, with each plate serving as a replicate. For sorted subsets, approximately 190 ng genomic DNA, equal to some 28,000 T cell genomes, was loaded into each replicate PCR. The purified libraries were quantified using a Qubit 3.0 fluorometer, sized with a Bioanalyzer 2100, and then quantified again using the KAPA Library Quantification kit. Every immunoSEQ 96-well plate was sequenced on a separate single-read 150-cycle Illumina NextSeq 550 flow cell. Turning to the authors' computational methods: Because the immunoSEQ output included only junctional sequences and no quality scores, the filtering could not be the same as the filtering used for full-length reads. To assign V/J genes and CDR3, sequences were annotated using PyIR, a Python wrapper for IgBLAST v1.9, with IMGT germline references. Any read was removed if the V/J assignment was weak (E-value above 1e-6), the CDR3 was missing, or the read contained stop codons, out-of-frame junctions, or ambiguous translated residues. V3J clonotypes were defined as sequences sharing the same inferred V gene, J gene, and CDR3 amino acid sequence. The percentage overlap between two repertoires was calculated by dividing the number of shared unique clonotypes by the size of the smaller repertoire. Richness of each repertoire was evaluated using RTK rarefaction, the Chao1 estimator, and Recon v2.1 estimates of unobserved clonotypes. For all TCRbeta clonotypes obtained by the gDNA method from a few donors, generation probabilities were computed with OLGA. This immuneACCESS table, as held by TCRdb, lists in-frame sequences with V and J called but not all clones. Of the missing ones, under half trace to an unresolved V gene in checked studies; the others have no known cause. The V and J calls and clone size come from that table; D and trimming were worked out from the DNA. This sample lists 2 million to 2.5 million clones; around 95% were detected once. The top ten constitute less than 0.15% of the sample.

Healthy HIV-negative adults with no recently reported acute infections or vaccinations were included as donors. All donors were Caucasian adults living in Nashville, Tennessee, USA. CD4+ T cells were enriched by magnetic negative selection; naive cells were then positively selected on CD45RA, and the negative fraction formed the memory subset. Blood was collected by leukapheresis, and PBMCs were isolated by Ficoll-Histopaque density gradient centrifugation and then cryopreserved in liquid nitrogen vapor phase. Purity and quantity of every magnetically sorted T cell population were checked by analytical flow cytometry. Genomic DNA was isolated from every sorted fraction and measured by UV absorbance on a Nanodrop 2000c. The sample belongs to a study of shared clonotypes between healthy human individuals (dated by TCRdb to between 2020 and 2021). At the level of the whole study: The cohort comprised two women and a few men aged 18 to 49 years. Per donor, leukapheresis produced somewhere between about 0.94 and 8.9 billion PBMCs. The study deeply sequenced blood TCR repertoires of five healthy adults to estimate repertoire size and the extent of clonotype sharing between individuals. To increase sequencing depth and limit assay-specific biases, different laboratories used diverse techniques to prepare libraries and sequence TCR repertoires. For each donor, CD4 naive and CD4 memory were each given three plates, CD8 naive was given two plates, and CD8 memory was given one plate.

The full study reports these points: The genetic and exposure-history diversity represented was limited by the small number of donors. Pairwise subsampling led to the expectation that sequencing depth would affect the degree of clonotype sharing among donors. Sampling was restricted to blood, and TCR repertoires in tissues likely differ from the TCR repertoires found in blood. Higher generation probabilities were observed for clonotypes shared by all four sorted-subset donors than for non-shared clonotypes. Estimated clonotype richness was generally larger for naive than for memory subsets. Incomplete sequencing was indicated by rarefaction of sorted-subset datasets, despite the large sequencing depth. Sharing across several donors was observed for about 5% of naive CD4, around 3.5% of naive CD8, over 2% of memory CD4, and roughly 0.4% of memory CD8 clonotypes.

The sample consisted of naive CD4+ T cells sorted from blood. The sample's cell subset or site label is to be understood as: CD45RA+ positively selected. The receptor comes from a man between 18 and 35 years old in good health.

The CDR3: CASSYGWGNQPQHF. The nucleotide sequence is given as TGTGCCAGCAGCTATGGCTGGGGGAATCAGCCCCAGCATTTT. The rearrangement joined TRBV6-5 to TRBJ1-5, with TRBD1 tentatively as D gene (5 bases match). The CDR3 runs 14 amino acids, cysteine and phenylalanine included. The kept DNA is CDR3 alone, 42 bases in frame from the first base. V is reduced by 6 bases and J by 4 bases, leaving a spacing of 13 bases between them. Based on the germline V gene, the CDR1 and CDR2 sequences are MNHEY and SVGAGI.